This TCR beta chain is from a study of cytomegalovirus exposure and HLA in healthy donors. The study's findings and limits: Looking again later, the authors saw that most CMV-associated TCR beta chains seemed HLA-restricted.

Primers included in the PCR were 60 Vbeta and 13 Jbeta primers. Some clones are missing from TCRdb's copy, which holds only in-frame ones; the method was immunoSEQ multiplex PCR. The sample consists of some 100,000 clones, about four fifths of them appearing once. This clone was detected only a few times. Antigen specificity is unknown. Germline lookup yields CDR1 SGHTA and CDR2 FQGTGA. V lost 2 bases and J 2 bases, leaving 8 bases between the germline ends. This CDR3 comprises 14 residues. Sample: PBMCs. This TCR was sampled from a woman in her thirties in good health and CMV-seronegative. J is TRBJ2-3 and V is TRBV7-3, with D maybe TRBD1 (5 bases). CDR3 region: CASSLGANTDTQYF. The CDR3 DNA follows: TGTGCCAGCAGCTTAGGGGCGAACACAGATACGCAGTATTTT. The full variable domain, with the rest looked up from reference TRBV7-3 and TRBJ2-3, is GAGVSQTPSNKVTEKGKYVELRCDPISGHTALYWYRQSLGQGPEFLIYFQGTGAADDSGLPNDRFFAVRPEGSVSTLKIQRTERGDSAVYLCASSLGANTDTQYFGPGTRLTVL.